One and the same sample provided the 18 T cell receptor beta chains below, sequenced in a study of blood T cell repertoires in COVID-19. Generated by immunoSEQ multiplex PCR, the TCRdb table keeps only in-frame clones and is missing some. This repertoire shows more than 40,000 clones, less than 85% found once; its top ten account for about 4.5%. The sequenced material came from peripheral blood. Every receptor here comes from a man over 45 with active COVID-19.

The chain links TRBV6-2 or TRBV6-3 to TRBJ1-2; no clear D gene. Germline CDR1 is MNHEY and CDR2 is SVGEGT. V was pared by 2 bases and J by 7 bases, with 11 bases between. This CDR3 spans 13 amino acids. The DNA for the CDR3 is TGTGCCAGCAGTTACCAACGGGTCCTTGGCTACACCTTC. The encoded protein is CASSYQRVLGYTF.

The V gene is TRBV10-3, the J gene TRBJ1-4, with 10 positions matching TRBD1. Germline trimming cut 10 bases from V and 14 bases from J; bases unmatched to any gene: 7. Germline CDR1 and CDR2: ENHRY and SYGVKD. The CDR3 spans 11 residues. The CDR3 sequence: CASRQGAQLFF. The CDR3 region has the DNA TGTGCCAGTAGACAGGGGGCTCAGCTGTTTTTT.

This clone was detected only a few times. The chain has TRBV5-5 and TRBJ2-2; perhaps TRBD1 as D (5 bases). V was cut by 1 base and J by 6 bases, with 22 bases left in between. The CDR3 has 18 residues. Germline CDR1 is SGHKS and CDR2 is YYEKEE (reference sequence). CDR3 sequence: CASSLRWVGAQMSGELFF. In nucleotides, the CDR3 is TGTGCCAGCAGCTTGCGGTGGGTAGGGGCGCAGATGTCCGGGGAGCTGTTTTTT.

The V gene is TRBV27, the J gene TRBJ1-6, with D possibly being TRBD1 (6 bases). Trimming shortened V by 4 bases and J by 5 bases, and 12 bases separated the two germline ends. The length of the CDR3 is 15 residues. In germline, CDR1 is MNHEY, CDR2 SMNVEV (reference sequence). The CDR3 DNA reads TGTGCCAGCAGTTGGGCAGGGGTTGATAATTCACCCCTCCACTTT. As protein: CASSWAGVDNSPLHF.

The table lists this clone with a few counts. The rearrangement joins TRBV5-1 to TRBJ2-7; 7 bases align to TRBD1. The germline V gene encodes CDR1 SGHRS and CDR2 YFSETQ. With V trimmed by 4 bases and J by 0 bases, 7 bases remained unmatched. The CDR3 consists of 15 residues. CDR3 bases: TGCGCCAGCAGCCGGGACAGCGGAAGCTCCTACGAGCAGTACTTC. This translates into CASSRDSGSSYEQYF.

A few counts support this clone. V is TRBV19 and J is TRBJ2-1; tentative D call: TRBD2 (5 bases). CDR3 size: 14 residues. The V and J ends lost 4 bases and 4 bases respectively, with 11 bases between them. CDR1 LNHDA and CDR2 SQIVND come from the germline V gene (reference sequence). The CDR3 DNA sequence: TGTGCCAGTAGTAAGGCTAGCAGTTACAATGAGCAGTTCTTC. This codes for CASSKASSYNEQFF.

The chain joins TRBV7-2 to TRBJ2-1; 8 positions agree with TRBD2. The CDR3 is made up of 15 amino acids. V trimming: 5 bases; J trimming: 3 bases; junction bases outside the gene matches: 6. The V gene's germline CDR1 is SGHTA and CDR2 FQGNSA. The CDR3 region is CASSTYSGDYNEQFF. The CDR3 DNA is TGTGCCAGCAGCACGTATAGCGGGGACTACAATGAGCAGTTCTTC.

The gene calls are TRBV18 and TRBJ2-2, with D unclear. The V end lost 6 bases, the J end lost 5 bases, and 13 bases lay between the germline ends. Germline V CDR1 and CDR2: KGHSH, LQKENI. The CDR3 has 14 amino acids. CDR3 loop: CASSPGVMTGELFF. CDR3 nucleotide sequence: TGTGCCAGCTCCCCAGGAGTGATGACCGGGGAGCTGTTTTTT.

The V and J genes are TRBV12-5 and TRBJ2-4, with D possibly being TRBD1 (8 bases). This CDR3 spans 18 amino acids. CDR1 is LGHNT, CDR2 FRNRAP, per germline. Trimming took off 3 bases at V and 0 bases at J, with 18 bases between the two ends. CDR3 DNA sequence: TGTGCTAGTGGTTTCAACAGGACAGGGAGGGTAGCCAAAAACATTCAGTACTTC. Translated, it gives CASGFNRTGRVAKNIQYF.

This chain links TRBV3-1 (or the pseudogene TRBV3-2) with TRBJ2-7; possible D gene TRBD2, 6 bases. This CDR3 comprises 16 residues. V was clipped by 1 base and J by 7 bases, with 20 bases between them. From germline, CDR1 is LGHDT and CDR2 YNNKEL (reference sequence). The DNA of the CDR3 is TGTGCCAGCAGCCAAGGCCTTCCAGGGAAAGGAGGGGAGCAGTACTTC. Translated, it gives CASSQGLPGKGGEQYF.

The chain uses TRBV6-5 and TRBJ2-1, with D unclear. This CDR3 has 13 residues. Trimming removed 2 bases at V and 8 bases at J, with 10 bases between. In germline, CDR1 is MNHEY, CDR2 SVGAGI. The CDR3 protein is CASSYERSDEQFF. The CDR3 DNA follows: TGTGCCAGCAGTTACGAGAGATCCGATGAGCAGTTCTTC.

The genes are TRBV19 and TRBJ2-3; TRBD2 is a possible D gene (6 bases). The CDR3 is 17 amino acids. Germline values: CDR1 LNHDA, CDR2 SQIVND (reference sequence). V lost 3 bases and J 1 base, leaving 17 bases between the germline ends. The CDR3 DNA reads as TGTGCCAGTAGTATGCGCCGGGGCGGGGTCCGCACAGATACGCAGTATTTT. Residues: CASSMRRGGVRTDTQYF.

V and J are TRBV14 and TRBJ2-3; D is perhaps TRBD1 (6 bases). CDR1 is SGHDN, CDR2 FVKESK, per germline. V gave up 3 bases and J gave up 1 base, with 14 bases separating them. This CDR3 comprises 16 residues. The CDR3, as DNA: TGTGCCAGCAGCCAGAGACAGGTCTCTGGCACAGATACGCAGTATTTT. Its translation is CASSQRQVSGTDTQYF.

This chain links TRBV5-1 with TRBJ2-5; 9 positions agree with TRBD1. Looked up from germline, CDR1 is SGHRS and CDR2 is YFSETQ. CDR3 size: 14 residues. The V and J ends lost 4 bases and 5 bases, in that order; junction bases with no gene match: 6. The CDR3 DNA follows: TGCGCCAGCAGCGCAACAGGGGGCGAGGAGACCCAGTACTTC. Residues: CASSATGGEETQYF.

The chain's CDR3 is CATPGRGNTIYF. CDR3 nucleotide sequence: TGTGCCACTCCGGGGAGGGGAAACACCATATATTTT. The chain carries TRBV12-3 or TRBV12-4 and TRBJ1-3; D remains ambiguous. The germline V and J ends were trimmed by 10 bases and 4 bases, with 11 bases remaining between them. The CDR3 loop spans 12 amino acids.

The rearrangement links TRBV7-9 to TRBJ2-1; no firm D call. Trimming stripped 5 bases from V and 5 bases from J, with 7 bases between. The CDR3 spans 12 residues. Germline CDR1 and CDR2: SEHNR and FQNEAQ (reference sequence). The CDR3, as DNA: TGTGCCAGCAGCCTCGGAGACAATGAGCAGTTCTTC. Translated, it gives CASSLGDNEQFF.

The CDR3 here is CASSRAGGPVDTQYF. DNA of the CDR3: TGTGCCAGCAGCCGAGCGGGGGGGCCAGTAGATACGCAGTATTTT. V is TRBV7-9 and J is TRBJ2-3; 10 nucleotides align to TRBD2. This CDR3 has 15 residues. V was pared by 5 bases and J by 5 bases, with 7 bases of the junction left unmatched. From germline, CDR1 is SEHNR and CDR2 FQNEAQ (reference sequence).

The sample holds one count of this clone. CDR3 nucleotide sequence: TGTGCCACCAGAAGCACCCGGGAGACCCAGTACTTC. It yields the protein CATRSTRETQYF. The chain recombines TRBV15 with TRBJ2-5, with D unresolved. Germline CDR1 reads LNHNV; CDR2 reads YYDKDF (reference sequence). The CDR3 runs 12 residues. V lost 6 bases to trimming and J lost 5 bases, with 10 bases between them.